This record concerns one T cell receptor beta chain sequence. Authors' processing steps: Reference gene primers were amplified, and this amplification served to estimate nucleated cell counts. Assay: immunoSEQ multiplex PCR; the TCRdb copy retains only in-frame clones and omits some. The DNA gave D and trimming, while V, J and clone size come from that table. The sample yields around 25,000 clones, roughly 87% seen once. Germline assignment: CDR1 LGHDT and CDR2 YNNKEL (reference sequence). V shed 3 bases and J 6 bases; nucleotides not matched to a gene: 11. This CDR3 contains 16 residues. This specimen comes from a study of blood T cell repertoires in COVID-19.

Material: peripheral blood. This TCR was recovered from a human donor in a cohort sampled during active COVID-19. J is TRBJ1-5 and V is TRBV3-1 (or the pseudogene TRBV3-2), with 7 bases lining up with TRBD1. The chain's CDR3 is CASSQGDRVFVQPQHF. In nucleotides, the CDR3 is TGTGCCAGCAGCCAGGGTGACAGGGTATTTGTTCAGCCCCAGCATTTT.